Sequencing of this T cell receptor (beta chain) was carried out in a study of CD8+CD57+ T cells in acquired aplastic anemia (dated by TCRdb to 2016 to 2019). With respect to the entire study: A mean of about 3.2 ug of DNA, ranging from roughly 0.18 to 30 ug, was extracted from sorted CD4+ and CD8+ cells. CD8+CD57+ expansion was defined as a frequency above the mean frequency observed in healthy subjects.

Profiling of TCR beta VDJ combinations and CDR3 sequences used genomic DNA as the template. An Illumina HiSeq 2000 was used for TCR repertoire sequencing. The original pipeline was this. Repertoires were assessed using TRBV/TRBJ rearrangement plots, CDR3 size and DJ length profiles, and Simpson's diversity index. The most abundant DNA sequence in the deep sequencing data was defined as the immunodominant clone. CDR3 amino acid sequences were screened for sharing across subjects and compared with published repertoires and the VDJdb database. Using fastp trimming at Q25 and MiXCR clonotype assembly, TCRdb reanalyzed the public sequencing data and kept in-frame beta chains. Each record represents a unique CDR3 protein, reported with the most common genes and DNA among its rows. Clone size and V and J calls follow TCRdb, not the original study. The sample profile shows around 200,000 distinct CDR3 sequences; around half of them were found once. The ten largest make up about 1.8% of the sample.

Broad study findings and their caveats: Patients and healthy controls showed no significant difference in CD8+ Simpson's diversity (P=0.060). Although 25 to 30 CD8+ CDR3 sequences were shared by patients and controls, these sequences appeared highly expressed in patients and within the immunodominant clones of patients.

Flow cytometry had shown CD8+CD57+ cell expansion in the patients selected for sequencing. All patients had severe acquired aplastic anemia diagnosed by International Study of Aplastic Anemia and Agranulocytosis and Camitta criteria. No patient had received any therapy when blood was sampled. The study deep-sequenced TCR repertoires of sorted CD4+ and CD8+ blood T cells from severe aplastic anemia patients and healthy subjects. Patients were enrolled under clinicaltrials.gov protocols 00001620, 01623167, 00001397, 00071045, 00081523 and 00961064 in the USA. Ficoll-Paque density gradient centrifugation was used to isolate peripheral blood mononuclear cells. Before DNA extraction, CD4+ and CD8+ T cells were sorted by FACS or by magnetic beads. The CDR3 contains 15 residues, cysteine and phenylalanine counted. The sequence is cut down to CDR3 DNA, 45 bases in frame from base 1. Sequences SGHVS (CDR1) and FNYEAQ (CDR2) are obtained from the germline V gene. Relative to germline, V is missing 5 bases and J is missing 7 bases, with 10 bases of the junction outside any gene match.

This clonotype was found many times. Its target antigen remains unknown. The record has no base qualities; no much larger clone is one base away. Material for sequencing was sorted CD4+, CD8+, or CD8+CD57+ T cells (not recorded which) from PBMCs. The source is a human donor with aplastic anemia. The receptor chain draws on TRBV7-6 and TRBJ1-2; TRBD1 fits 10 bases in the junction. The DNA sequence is TGTGCCAGCAGCCCCGAGGAGACAGGGGGCGTTGGCTACACCTTC. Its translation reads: CASSPEETGGVGYTF.